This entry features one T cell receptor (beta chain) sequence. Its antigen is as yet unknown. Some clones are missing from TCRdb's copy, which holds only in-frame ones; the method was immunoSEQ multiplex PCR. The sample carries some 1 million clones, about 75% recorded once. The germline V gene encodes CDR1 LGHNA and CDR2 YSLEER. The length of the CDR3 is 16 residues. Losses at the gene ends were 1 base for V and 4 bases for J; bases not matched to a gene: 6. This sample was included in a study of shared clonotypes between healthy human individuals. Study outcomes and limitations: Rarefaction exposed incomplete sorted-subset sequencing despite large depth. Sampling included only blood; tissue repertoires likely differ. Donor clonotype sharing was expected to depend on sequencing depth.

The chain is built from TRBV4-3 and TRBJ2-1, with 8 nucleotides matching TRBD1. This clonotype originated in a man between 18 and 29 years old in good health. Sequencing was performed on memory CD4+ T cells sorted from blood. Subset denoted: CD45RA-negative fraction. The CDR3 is CASSQVAGGTYNEQFF. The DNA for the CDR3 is TGCGCCAGCAGCCAAGTTGCAGGGGGCACGTACAATGAGCAGTTCTTC.